The 15 T cell receptor beta chains presented below share a single source sample, sequenced in a study of blood T cell repertoires in COVID-19. Sequencing was performed with immunoSEQ multiplex PCR; in TCRdb, only in-frame clones are kept and a portion is missing. This sample yields around 52,000 clones, of which about four fifths are seen a single time; under 25% belongs to the top ten. The sample was peripheral blood. These receptor sequences come from an older woman with acute or convalescent COVID-19.

For this clone: Within the sample, other DNA sequences also encode this same CDR3. This chain connects TRBV18 to TRBJ1-1; a possible D gene is TRBD1 (5 bases). Trimming removed 0 bases from V and 4 bases from J, with 6 bases in between. This CDR3 has 13 amino acids. Germline-derived CDR1 and CDR2 are KGHSH and LQKENI. The CDR3 reads CASSPPQGTEAFF. Written as DNA, the CDR3 is TGTGCCAGCTCACCACCCCAGGGCACTGAAGCTTTCTTT.

This clone was detected only once. This chain connects TRBV30 to TRBJ2-7, with D possibly TRBD2 on 5 matching bases. The length of the CDR3 is 11 residues. The germline gives CDR1 GTSNPN, CDR2 SVGIG (reference sequence). Trimming stripped 3 bases from V and 6 bases from J, with 9 bases between. The DNA of the CDR3 is TGTGCCTGGAGCGCGGCGGGCGAGCAGTACTTC. Amino acid sequence: CAWSAAGEQYF.

J is TRBJ1-2 and V is TRBV3-1 (or the pseudogene TRBV3-2); the D gene is possibly TRBD1 (6 bases). Germline CDR1 is LGHDT and CDR2 is YNNKEL (reference sequence). CDR3 length equals 12 residues. V lost 8 bases, J lost 4 bases, and 11 bases lay in between. The CDR3 DNA is TGTGCCAGCCAGGACAGTGGCTATGGCTACACCTTC. It encodes CASQDSGYGYTF.

Regarding this clone: An end of the junction differs from the germline gene, which may be a read error. The chain employs TRBV7-7 and TRBJ2-3; 8 nucleotides line up with TRBD1. The CDR3 extends over 15 amino acids. CDR1 is SSHAT and CDR2 is FNYEAQ in the germline V gene (reference sequence). CDR3 in DNA: TGTGCTAGCAGTAGGACAGGGTCCCTCACAGATACGCAGTATTTT. Translated, it gives CASSRTGSLTDTQYF. Full variable domain (rest looked up from reference TRBV7-7 and TRBJ2-3): GAGVSQSPRYKVTKRGQDVTLRCDPISSHATLYWYQQALGQGPEFLTYFNYEAQPDKSGLPSDRFSAERPEGSISTLTIQRTEQRDSAMYRCASSRTGSLTDTQYFGPGTRLTVL.

The rearrangement joins TRBV12-3 or TRBV12-4 to TRBJ2-7; 9 positions match TRBD1. The V gene end was trimmed by 6 bases and the J gene end by 2 bases; junction bases not matched to a gene: 2. The CDR3 is 13 residues long. CDR3 bases: TGTGCCAGCAGGGGACAGGGCGCCTACGAGCAGTACTTC. Protein: CASRGQGAYEQYF.

The rearrangement uses TRBV6-5 and TRBJ1-1; 8 nucleotides agree with TRBD1. Trimming at V came to 8 bases and at J to 2 bases, leaving 4 bases not matched to a gene. Germline CDR1 is MNHEY and CDR2 is SVGAGI. The CDR3 runs to 13 residues. In DNA, the CDR3 is TGTGCCAGCCGGGACAGGATTAACACTGAAGCTTTCTTT. Its translation is CASRDRINTEAFF.

The rearrangement joins TRBV6-1 to TRBJ2-1; 8 bases fit TRBD2. Per the germline V gene, CDR1 is MNHNS and CDR2 is SASEGT. The CDR3 is made up of 16 amino acids. V shed 0 bases, J shed 8 bases, and the junction held 9 bases outside the gene matches. DNA of the CDR3: TGTGCCAGCAGTGAAGCGAAGGGACTAGTCTTATATGAGCAGTTCTTC. This translates into CASSEAKGLVLYEQFF.

The rearrangement uses TRBV2 and TRBJ1-2; weak D call: TRBD1 (5 bases). Between the trimmed V and J ends, which lost 5 bases and 4 bases, there was a span of 11 bases. The germline CDR1 and CDR2 sequences are SNHLY and FYNNEI. This CDR3 is 13 amino acids long. The CDR3 spells CASSKEDSYGYTF. Here the CDR3 DNA reads TGTGCCAGCAGTAAAGAAGACAGCTATGGCTACACCTTC.

This clone appeared once. The V gene is TRBV3-1 (or the pseudogene TRBV3-2), the J gene TRBJ1-2; the D is unclear. Germline loops: CDR1 LGHDT, CDR2 YNNKEL (reference sequence). The V and J ends lost 0 bases and 3 bases respectively, with 17 bases between them. CDR3 length: 17 amino acids. The CDR3 DNA sequence: TGTGCCAGCAGCCAAGAAAGTCGCGGGAGAAGTCACTATGGCTACACCTTC. Protein sequence: CASSQESRGRSHYGYTF.

The chain combines TRBV5-1 with TRBJ1-3, with TRBD1 matching over 8 bases. V lost 5 bases and J lost 6; bases outside the gene matches: 7. The CDR3 length is 14 residues. Germline CDR1 reads SGHRS; CDR2 reads YFSETQ. The CDR3 sequence is CASRTSGQANTIYF. The CDR3 nucleotides read TGCGCCAGCAGGACGTCGGGACAGGCAAACACCATATATTTT. Complete variable domain (other parts from reference TRBV5-1 and TRBJ1-3): KAGVTQTPRYLIKTRGQQVTLSCSPISGHRSVSWYQQTPGQGLQFLFEYFSETQRNKGNFPGRFSGRQFSNSRSEMNVSTLELGDSALYLCASRTSGQANTIYFGEGSWLTVV.

Note on this clone: The conserved phenylalanine or tryptophan is not found at the CDR3 terminus, so this likely reflects a read error. It is unclear where the CDR3 begins or ends on the DNA, so no DNA is shown, and the CDR3 is as TCRdb lists it. The V gene is TRBV21-1, the J gene TRBJ2-7; TRBD2 is taken as the D call from the table, unchecked against the DNA. TRBV21-1 counts as a pseudogene. The CDR3 adds up to 10 amino acids, both ends counted. CDR3 sequence: CASRTRGEGL.

This clone has just a few counts. V and J are TRBV29-1 and TRBJ2-2; the D is unclear. The CDR3 runs 13 residues. Trimming took off 4 bases at V and 4 bases at J, with 10 bases between the two ends. From germline, CDR1 is SQVTM and CDR2 ANQGSEA. The CDR3 protein is CSVVGALTGELFF. CDR3 bases: TGCAGCGTTGTCGGAGCACTCACCGGGGAGCTGTTTTTT.

The gene calls are TRBV19 and TRBJ2-7, with a possible D match to TRBD1 (6 bases). Per the germline V gene, CDR1 is LNHDA and CDR2 is SQIVND (reference sequence). Trimming left V 5 bases short and J 1 base short, with 12 bases between. This CDR3 spans 14 amino acids. The CDR3 region has the DNA TGTGCCAGTAGTTGGGGGACACCTTCCTACGAGCAGTACTTC. Protein: CASSWGTPSYEQYF.

This clone has just a few counts. The chain carries TRBV27 and TRBJ1-2; D might be TRBD1 (6 bases). V dropped 5 bases and J dropped 3 bases, with 13 bases sitting between them. Germline values: CDR1 MNHEY, CDR2 SMNVEV (reference sequence). The CDR3 extends over 14 amino acids. CDR3 amino acids: CASSGQGPYYGYTF. The DNA of the CDR3 is TGTGCCAGCAGTGGTCAGGGGCCGTACTATGGCTACACCTTC.

The rearrangement joins TRBV7-9 to TRBJ1-1; 7 nucleotides align to TRBD1. The CDR3 is 15 amino acids. Germline CDR1 is SEHNR and CDR2 is FQNEAQ (reference sequence). V gave up 6 bases and J gave up 1 base; unmatched junction bases: 8. CDR3 sequence: CASSRKQGWNTEAFF. As DNA, the CDR3 is TGTGCCAGCAGTCGTAAACAGGGGTGGAACACTGAAGCTTTCTTT.